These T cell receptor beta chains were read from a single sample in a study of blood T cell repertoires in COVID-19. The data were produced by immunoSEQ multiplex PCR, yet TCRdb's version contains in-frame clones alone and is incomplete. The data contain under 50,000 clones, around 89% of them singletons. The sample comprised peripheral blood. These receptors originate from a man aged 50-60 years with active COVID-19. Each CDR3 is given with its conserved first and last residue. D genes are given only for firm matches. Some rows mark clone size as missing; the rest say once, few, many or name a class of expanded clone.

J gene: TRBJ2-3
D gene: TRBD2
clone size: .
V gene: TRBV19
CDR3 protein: CASSSGLAGDLGTQYF
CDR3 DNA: TGTGCCAGTAGTTCGGGACTAGCGGGGGACCTCGGCACGCAGTATTTT

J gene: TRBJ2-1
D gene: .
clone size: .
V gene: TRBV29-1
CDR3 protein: CSSRGTARAEQFF
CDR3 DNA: TGCAGCTCTCGGGGGACTGCGCGGGCTGAGCAGTTCTTC

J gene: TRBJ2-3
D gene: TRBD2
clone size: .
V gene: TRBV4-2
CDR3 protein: CASSRGTSGPTDTQYF
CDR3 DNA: TGTGCCAGCAGCCGTGGGACTAGCGGGCCCACAGATACGCAGTATTTT

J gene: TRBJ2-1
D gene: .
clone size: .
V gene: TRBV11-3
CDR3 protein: CASSSSRGNEQFF
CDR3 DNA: TGTGCCAGCAGCTCAAGCAGGGGAAATGAGCAGTTCTTC

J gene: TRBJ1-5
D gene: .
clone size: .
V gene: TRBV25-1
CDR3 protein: CASSEAGEPNQPQHF
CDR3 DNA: TGTGCCAGCAGTGAAGCCGGGGAGCCCAATCAGCCCCAGCATTTT

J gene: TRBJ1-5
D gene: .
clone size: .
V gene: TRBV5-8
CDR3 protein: CASRLTTGQPQHF
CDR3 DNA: TGTGCCAGCAGACTCACGACGGGGCAGCCCCAGCATTTT

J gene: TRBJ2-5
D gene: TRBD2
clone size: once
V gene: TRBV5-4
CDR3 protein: CASSPGLAGAKPDFQETQYF
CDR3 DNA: TGTGCCAGCAGCCCAGGACTAGCGGGGGCCAAGCCTGACTTTCAAGAGACCCAGTACTTC

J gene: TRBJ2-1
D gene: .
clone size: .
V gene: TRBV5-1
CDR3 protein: CASSLRGEQFF
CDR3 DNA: TGCGCCAGCAGCTTGCGGGGTGAGCAGTTCTTC

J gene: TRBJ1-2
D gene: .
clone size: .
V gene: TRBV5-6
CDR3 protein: CASSLWGGSGYTF
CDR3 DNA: TGTGCCAGCAGCTTGTGGGGGGGATCTGGCTACACCTTC

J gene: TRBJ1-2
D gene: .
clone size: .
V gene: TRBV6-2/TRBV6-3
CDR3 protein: CASSFFPDSDRNYGYTF
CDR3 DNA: TGTGCCAGCAGTTTCTTTCCCGACTCCGACAGAAACTATGGCTACACCTTC

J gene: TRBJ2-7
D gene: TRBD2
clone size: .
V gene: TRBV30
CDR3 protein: CAFSSGSLYEQYF
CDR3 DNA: TGTGCCTTTTCTAGCGGGAGTTTATACGAGCAGTACTTC

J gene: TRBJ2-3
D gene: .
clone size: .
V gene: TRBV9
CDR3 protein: CASSVDRVRDTQYF
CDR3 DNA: TGTGCCAGCAGCGTAGACAGGGTCAGGGATACGCAGTATTTT

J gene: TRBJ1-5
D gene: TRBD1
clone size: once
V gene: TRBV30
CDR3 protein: CAWSVTRGRGNQPQHF
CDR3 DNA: TGTGCCTGGAGTGTAACCAGGGGGCGAGGCAATCAGCCCCAGCATTTT

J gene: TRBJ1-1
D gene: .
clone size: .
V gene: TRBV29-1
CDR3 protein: CSVEENRRKPFF
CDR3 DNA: TGCAGCGTTGAAGAAAACAGGCGGAAACCTTTCTTT

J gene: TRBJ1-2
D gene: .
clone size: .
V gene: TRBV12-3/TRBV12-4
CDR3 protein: CASRYQGRNGYTF
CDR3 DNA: TGTGCCAGCAGATATCAGGGGAGAAATGGCTACACCTTC

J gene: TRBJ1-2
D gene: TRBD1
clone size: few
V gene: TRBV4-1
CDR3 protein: CASSQAMAGGYGYTF
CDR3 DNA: TGCGCCAGCAGCCAAGCCATGGCAGGGGGCTATGGCTACACCTTC

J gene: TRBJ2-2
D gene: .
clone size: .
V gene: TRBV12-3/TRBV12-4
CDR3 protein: CASTLVNTGELFF
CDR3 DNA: TGTGCCAGCACCCTAGTTAACACCGGGGAGCTGTTTTTT

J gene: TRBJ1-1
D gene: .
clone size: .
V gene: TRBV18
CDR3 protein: CASSPVEDTEAFF
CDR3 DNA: TGTGCCAGCTCACCGGTGGAGGACACTGAAGCTTTCTTT

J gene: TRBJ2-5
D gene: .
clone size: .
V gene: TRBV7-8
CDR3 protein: CASSPGGIEETQYF
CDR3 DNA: TGTGCCAGCAGCCCTGGAGGGATCGAAGAGACCCAGTACTTC

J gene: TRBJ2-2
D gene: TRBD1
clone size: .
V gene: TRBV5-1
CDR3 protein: CASSLDGQGLFF
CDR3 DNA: TGCGCCAGCAGCTTAGACGGACAGGGACTGTTTTTT

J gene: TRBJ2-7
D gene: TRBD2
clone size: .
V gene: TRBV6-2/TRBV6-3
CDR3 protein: CASSYSRVGLATYEQYF
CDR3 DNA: TGTGCCAGCAGTTACTCGAGGGTGGGACTAGCAACCTACGAGCAGTACTTC

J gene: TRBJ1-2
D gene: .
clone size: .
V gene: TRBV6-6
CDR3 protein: CASGGGTYGYTF
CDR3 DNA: TGTGCCAGCGGGGGGGGGACCTATGGCTACACCTTC

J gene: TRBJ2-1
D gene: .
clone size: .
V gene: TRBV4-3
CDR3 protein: CASSRYRAAGNEQFF
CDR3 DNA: TGCGCCAGCAGCCGTTATCGAGCGGCGGGGAATGAGCAGTTCTTC

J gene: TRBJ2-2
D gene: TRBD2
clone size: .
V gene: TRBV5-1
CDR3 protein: CASSLTSGAGELFF
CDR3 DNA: TGCGCCAGCAGCTTGACTAGCGGGGCCGGGGAGCTGTTTTTT

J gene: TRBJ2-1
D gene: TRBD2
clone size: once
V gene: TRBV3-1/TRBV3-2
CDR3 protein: CASRETSFNEQFF
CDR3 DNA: TGTGCCAGCAGGGAGACTAGCTTCAATGAGCAGTTCTTC

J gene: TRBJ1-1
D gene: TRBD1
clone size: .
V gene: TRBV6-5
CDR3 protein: CASRGTGTAGSAFF
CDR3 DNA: TGTGCCAGCAGGGGAACCGGGACAGCCGGTAGTGCTTTCTTT

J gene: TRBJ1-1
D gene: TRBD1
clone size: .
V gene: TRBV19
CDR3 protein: CASSIGDRNTEAFF
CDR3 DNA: TGTGCCAGTAGTATAGGGGACAGGAACACTGAAGCTTTCTTT

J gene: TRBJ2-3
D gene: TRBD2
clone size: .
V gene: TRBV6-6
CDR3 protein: CASSYGTSGSVDTQYF
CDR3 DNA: TGTGCCAGCAGTTACGGGACTAGCGGGAGTGTAGATACGCAGTATTTT

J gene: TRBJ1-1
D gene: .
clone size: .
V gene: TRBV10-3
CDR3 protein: CAISDLIGAEAFF
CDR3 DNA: TGTGCCATCAGTGACCTTATCGGGGCTGAAGCTTTCTTT

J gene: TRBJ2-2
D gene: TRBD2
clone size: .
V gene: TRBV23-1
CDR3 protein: CASSQFTGGPKSFGELFF
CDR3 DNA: TGCGCCAGCAGTCAATTCACGGGAGGGCCAAAATCCTTCGGGGAGCTGTTTTTT

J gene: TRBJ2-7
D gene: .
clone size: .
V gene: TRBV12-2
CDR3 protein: CASRCPGLAGRSYEQYF
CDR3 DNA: TGTGCAAGTCGCTGCCCGGGACTAGCGGGGCGGTCCTACGAGCAGTACTTC

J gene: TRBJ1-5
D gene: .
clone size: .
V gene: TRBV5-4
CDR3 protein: CASSLGLVQGFQPQHF
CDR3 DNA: TGTGCCAGCAGCTTGGGCCTTGTCCAGGGGTTTCAGCCCCAGCATTTT

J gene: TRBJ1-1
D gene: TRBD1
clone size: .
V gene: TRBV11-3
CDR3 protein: CASSFDRGTEAFF
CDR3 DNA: TGTGCCAGCAGCTTTGACAGGGGAACTGAAGCTTTCTTT

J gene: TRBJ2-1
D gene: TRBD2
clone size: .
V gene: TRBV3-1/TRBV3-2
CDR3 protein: CASSQRPSGNNEQFF
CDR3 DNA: TGTGCCAGCAGCCAAAGGCCTAGCGGTAACAATGAGCAGTTCTTC

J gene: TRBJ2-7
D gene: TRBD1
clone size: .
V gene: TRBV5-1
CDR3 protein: CASSLGTGGYEQYF
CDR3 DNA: TGCGCCAGCAGCTTGGGGACAGGGGGGTACGAGCAGTACTTC

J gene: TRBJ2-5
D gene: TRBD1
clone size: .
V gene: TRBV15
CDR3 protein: CATSRLTVDRAETQYF
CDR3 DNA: TGTGCCACCAGCCGGTTGACCGTGGACAGGGCGGAGACCCAGTACTTC

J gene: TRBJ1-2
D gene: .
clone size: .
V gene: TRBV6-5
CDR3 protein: CASTGAGARDGYTF
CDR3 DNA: TGTGCCAGCACCGGGGCAGGGGCCCGGGATGGCTACACCTTC

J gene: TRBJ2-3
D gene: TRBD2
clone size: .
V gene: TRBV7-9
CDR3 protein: CASSQVVGGYNTDTQYF
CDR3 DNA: TGTGCCAGCAGCCAGGTGGTGGGAGGGTATAACACAGATACGCAGTATTTT

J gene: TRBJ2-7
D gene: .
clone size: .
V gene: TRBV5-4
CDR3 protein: CASSVGHFDEQYF
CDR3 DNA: TGTGCCAGCAGCGTGGGACATTTTGACGAGCAGTACTTC

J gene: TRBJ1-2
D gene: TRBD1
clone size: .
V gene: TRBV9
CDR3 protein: CASSMTGALSYGYTF
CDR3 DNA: TGTGCCAGCAGCATGACAGGGGCCCTCTCTTATGGCTACACCTTC

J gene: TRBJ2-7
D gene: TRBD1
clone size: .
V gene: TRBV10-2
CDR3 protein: CASSVDRDYEQYF
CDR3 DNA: TGCGCCAGCAGTGTAGACAGGGACTACGAGCAGTACTTC

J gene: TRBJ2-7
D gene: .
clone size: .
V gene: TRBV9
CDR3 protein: CASSVGRRQGLLPLYF
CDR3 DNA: TGTGCCAGCAGCGTAGGGAGGCGGCAGGGGCTCCTCCCCCTGTACTTC

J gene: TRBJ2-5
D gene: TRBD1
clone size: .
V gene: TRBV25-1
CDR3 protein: CASSGRPGQGQETQYF
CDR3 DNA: TGTGCCAGCAGTGGGCGTCCGGGACAGGGCCAAGAGACCCAGTACTTC

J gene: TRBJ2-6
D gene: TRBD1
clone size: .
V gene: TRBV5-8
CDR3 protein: CASSPGQSGANVLTF
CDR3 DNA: TGTGCCAGCAGCCCGGGACAGTCTGGGGCCAACGTCCTGACTTTC

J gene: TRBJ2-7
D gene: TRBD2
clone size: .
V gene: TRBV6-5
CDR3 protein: CASSSTTSGEYEQYF
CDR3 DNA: TGTGCCAGCAGTTCAACGACTAGCGGGGAATACGAGCAGTACTTC

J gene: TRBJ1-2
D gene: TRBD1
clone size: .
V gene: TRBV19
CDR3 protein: CASSIGTGRHHGYTF
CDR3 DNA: TGTGCCAGTAGTATAGGGACAGGCAGGCATCATGGCTACACCTTC

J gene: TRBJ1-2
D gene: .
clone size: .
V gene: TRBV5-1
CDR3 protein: CASRAGGGYGYTF
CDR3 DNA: TGCGCCAGCCGGGCGGGCGGGGGCTATGGCTACACCTTC

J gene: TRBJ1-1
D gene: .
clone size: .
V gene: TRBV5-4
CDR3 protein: CASSLGLQGIEAFF
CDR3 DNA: TGTGCCAGCAGCTTGGGACTCCAGGGAATTGAAGCTTTCTTT

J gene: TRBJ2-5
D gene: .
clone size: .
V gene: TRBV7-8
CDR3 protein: CASSLYQGPETQYF
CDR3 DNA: TGTGCCAGCAGCTTATATCAGGGGCCGGAGACCCAGTACTTC

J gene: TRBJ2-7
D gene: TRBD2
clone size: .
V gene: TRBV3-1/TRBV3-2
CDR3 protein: CASSQEGLAGGLTNEQYF
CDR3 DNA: TGTGCCAGCAGCCAAGAGGGACTAGCGGGAGGGCTTACTAACGAGCAGTACTTC

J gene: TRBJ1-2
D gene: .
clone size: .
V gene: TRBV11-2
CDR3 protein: CASSRTANYGYTF
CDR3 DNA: TGTGCCAGCAGCCGAACAGCCAACTATGGCTACACCTTC

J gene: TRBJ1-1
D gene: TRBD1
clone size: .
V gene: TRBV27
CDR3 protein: CASSPDREATEAFF
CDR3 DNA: TGTGCCAGCAGTCCGGACAGGGAAGCCACTGAAGCTTTCTTT

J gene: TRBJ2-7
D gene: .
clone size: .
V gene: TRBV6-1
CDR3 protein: CASSEEAQTFYEQYF
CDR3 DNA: TGTGCCAGCAGTGAAGAGGCACAGACCTTTTACGAGCAGTACTTC

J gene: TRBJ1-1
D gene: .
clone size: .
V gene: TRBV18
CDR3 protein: CASSAGSGENTEAFF
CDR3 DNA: TGTGCCAGCTCAGCAGGGTCTGGCGAGAACACTGAAGCTTTCTTT

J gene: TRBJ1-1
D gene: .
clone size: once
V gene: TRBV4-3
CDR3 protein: CASSQDLGGWTEAFF
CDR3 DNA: TGCGCCAGCAGCCAAGACTTGGGGGGTTGGACTGAAGCTTTCTTT

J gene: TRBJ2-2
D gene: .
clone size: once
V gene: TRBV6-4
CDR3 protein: CASSGNRDTGELFF
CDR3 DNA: TGTGCCAGCAGTGGCAATCGGGACACCGGGGAGCTGTTTTTT